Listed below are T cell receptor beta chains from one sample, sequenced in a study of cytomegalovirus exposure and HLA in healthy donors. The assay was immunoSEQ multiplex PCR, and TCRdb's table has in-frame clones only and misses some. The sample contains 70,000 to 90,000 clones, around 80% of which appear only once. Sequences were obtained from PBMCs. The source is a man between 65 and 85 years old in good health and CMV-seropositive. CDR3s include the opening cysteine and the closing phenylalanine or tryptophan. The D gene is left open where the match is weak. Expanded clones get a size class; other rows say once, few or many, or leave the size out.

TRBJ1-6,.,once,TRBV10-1,TGCGCCAGCAGTGTGTTCAGTAATTCACCCCTCCACTTT,CASSVFSNSPLHF
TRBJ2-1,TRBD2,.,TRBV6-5,TGTGCCAGCAGTCAGAGCGGGAGCTCCTACAATGAGCAGTTCTTC,CASSQSGSSYNEQFF
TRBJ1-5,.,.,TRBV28,TGTGCCAGCAGTACCCTGGGCCAGGGGATTCAGCCCCAGCATTTT,CASSTLGQGIQPQHF
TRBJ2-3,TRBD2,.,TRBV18,TGTGCCAGCTCACCAAATCCGGGAGGGATAGATACGCAGTATTTT,CASSPNPGGIDTQYF
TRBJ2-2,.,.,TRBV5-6,TGTGCCAGCAGCTTACAGGGACCCACCGGGGAGCTGTTTTTT,CASSLQGPTGELFF
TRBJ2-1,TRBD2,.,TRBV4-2,TGTGCCAGCAGCCAAGCGGCTAGCGGGGGACTTTACAATGAGCAGTTCTTC,CASSQAASGGLYNEQFF
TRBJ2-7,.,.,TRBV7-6,TGTGCCAGCAGCTTATCACAGAGCTCCTACGAGCAGTACTTC,CASSLSQSSYEQYF
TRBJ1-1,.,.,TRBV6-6,TGTGCCAGCAGCCCTACCACGAACACTGAAGCTTTCTTT,CASSPTTNTEAFF
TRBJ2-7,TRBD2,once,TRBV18,TGTGCCAGCTCACCACCACGGGGGGGTAGGGGCTACGAGCAGTACTTC,CASSPPRGGRGYEQYF
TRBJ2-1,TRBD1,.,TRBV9,TGTGCCAGCAGCCCAACCGGGACAGGGTTGTACAATGAGCAGTTCTTC,CASSPTGTGLYNEQFF
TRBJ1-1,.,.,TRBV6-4,TGTGCCAGCAGCGTCGGGGTGAACACTGAAGCTTTCTTT,CASSVGVNTEAFF
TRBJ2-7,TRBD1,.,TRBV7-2,TGTGCCAGCAGCTTAGGTGCAGGGGGCGGTTACTACGAGCAGTACTTC,CASSLGAGGGYYEQYF
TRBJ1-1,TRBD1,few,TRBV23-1,TGCGCCAGCAGTCAACCTGACAGGGCTTGCACTGAAGCTTTCTTT,CASSQPDRACTEAFF
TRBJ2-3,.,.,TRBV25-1,TGTGCCAGCAGTGCTCAGAGAGGGTACGGCACAGATACGCAGTATTTT,CASSAQRGYGTDTQYF
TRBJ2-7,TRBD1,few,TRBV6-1,TGTGCCAGCAGGGTAGGACAGGCGCGAACCTACGAGCAGTACTTC,CASRVGQARTYEQYF
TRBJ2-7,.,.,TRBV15,TGTGCCACCAGCAGAGTACAGGTGAGCTACGAGCAGTACTTC,CATSRVQVSYEQYF
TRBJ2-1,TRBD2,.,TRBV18,TGTGCCAGCTCACCACTTGCGGGAGTCAATGAGCAGTTCTTC,CASSPLAGVNEQFF
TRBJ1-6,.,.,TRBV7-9,TGTGCCAGCAGCCAGGGACTAAATTCACCCCTCCACTTT,CASSQGLNSPLHF
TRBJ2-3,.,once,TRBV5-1,TGCGCCAGCAGCTTGTATTGGCGGAGCGCAGATACGCAGTATTTT,CASSLYWRSADTQYF
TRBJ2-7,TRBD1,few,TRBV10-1,TGCGCCAGCAGTGAAGACAGGGGAGCCGAGCAGTACTTC,CASSEDRGAEQYF
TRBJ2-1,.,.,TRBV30,TGTGCCTGGAGTCTGGCAGATGAGCAGTTCTTC,CAWSLADEQFF
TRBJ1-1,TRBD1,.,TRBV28,TGTGCCAGCACCCTGCCCCCCGGACAGGGAGTCGACACTGAAGCTTTCTTT,CASTLPPGQGVDTEAFF
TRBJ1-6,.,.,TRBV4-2,TGTGCCAGCAGCCAAGCGTCCACAGACGGGATCACCCTCCACTTT,CASSQASTDGITLHF
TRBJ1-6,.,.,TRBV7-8,TGTGCCAGCAGCTTCACAGGGACTTCACCCCTCCACTTT,CASSFTGTSPLHF
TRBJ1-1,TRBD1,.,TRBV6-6,TGTGCCAGCAGTTACGACAGGGGGAGCACTGAAGCTTTCTTT,CASSYDRGSTEAFF
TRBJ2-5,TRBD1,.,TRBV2,TGTGCCAGCAGTGGGACAGGGAAGGCGACCCAGTACTTC,CASSGTGKATQYF
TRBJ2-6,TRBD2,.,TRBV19,TGTGCCAGTAGTATAGGAGCGGGGGGACCCTCTGGGGCCAACGTCCTGACTTTC,CASSIGAGGPSGANVLTF
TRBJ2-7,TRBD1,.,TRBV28,TGTGCCAGCAGTACGACAGGGACCGAGCAGTACTTC,CASSTTGTEQYF
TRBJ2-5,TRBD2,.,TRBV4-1,TGCGCCAGCAGCCAATTTAGCGGGGATCTAGGAGAGACCCAGTACTTC,CASSQFSGDLGETQYF
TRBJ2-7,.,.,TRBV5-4,TGTGCCAGCAGCCCGGGCGCTATACGGGGAGCACTCGAGCAGTACTTC,CASSPGAIRGALEQYF
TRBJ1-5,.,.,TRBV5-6,TGTGCCAGCAGCTTGGCCCGGAGGGGAAGCAATCAGCCCCAGCATTTT,CASSLARRGSNQPQHF
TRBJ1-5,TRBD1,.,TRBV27,TGTGCCAGCAGACCGTCGGGACAGGGCAATCAGCCCCAGCATTTT,CASRPSGQGNQPQHF
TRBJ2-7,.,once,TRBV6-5,TGTGCCAGCAGTGGCAGGGTAGCCTACGAGCAGTACTTC,CASSGRVAYEQYF
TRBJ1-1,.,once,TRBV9,TGTGCCAGCAGCGCCAGAGAGAGGGTCAGTGAAGCTTTCTTT,CASSARERVSEAFF
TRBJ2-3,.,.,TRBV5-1,TGCGCCAGCAGCTTGGCCAACCAACTGGATACGCAGTATTTT,CASSLANQLDTQYF
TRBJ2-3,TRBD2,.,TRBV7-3,TGTGCCAGCAGCTATAGCGGGAGCCCAGATACGCAGTATTTT,CASSYSGSPDTQYF
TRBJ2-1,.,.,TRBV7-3,TGTGCCAGCAGCGCCACCATTAGCTACAATGAGCAGTTCTTC,CASSATISYNEQFF
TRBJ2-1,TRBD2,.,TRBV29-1,TGCAGCGTTGAATCGGGAGGGGGCAATGAGCAGTTCTTC,CSVESGGGNEQFF
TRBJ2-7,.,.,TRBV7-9,TGTGCCAGCAGCTTAGGGGGACAACCCTACGAGCAGTACTTC,CASSLGGQPYEQYF
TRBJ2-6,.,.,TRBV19,TGTGCCAGCTTACAGAGCTCTGGGGCCAACGTCCTGACTTTC,CASLQSSGANVLTF
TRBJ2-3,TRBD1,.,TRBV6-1,TGTGCCAGCAGACTAGACAGGGGGAGGGATACGCAGTATTTT,CASRLDRGRDTQYF
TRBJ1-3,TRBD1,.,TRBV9,TGTGCCAGCAGCGCACCATCCACAGGGGAAGACACCATATATTTT,CASSAPSTGEDTIYF
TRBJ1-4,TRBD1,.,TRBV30,TGTGCCTGGAGGGATCAGGGGGCTGGTAATGAAAAACTGTTTTTT,CAWRDQGAGNEKLFF
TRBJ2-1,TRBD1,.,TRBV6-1,TGTGCCAGCAGCCCGGACAGGGCCTCCTACAATGAGCAGTTCTTC,CASSPDRASYNEQFF
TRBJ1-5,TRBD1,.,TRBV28,TGTGCCAGCAGTGGACAGGAGATGTTCTATCAGCCCCAGCATTTT,CASSGQEMFYQPQHF
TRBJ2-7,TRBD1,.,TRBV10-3,TGTGCCATCAGTGAGGGACAGGGGAATTACGAGCAGTACTTC,CAISEGQGNYEQYF
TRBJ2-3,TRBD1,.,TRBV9,TGTGCCAGCAGCGCCACCGGGACAGGGTATTACGATACGCAGTATTTT,CASSATGTGYYDTQYF
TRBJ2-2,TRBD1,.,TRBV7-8,TGTGCCAGCAGCTCAGGGACAGGGGTGACCGGGGAGCTGTTTTTT,CASSSGTGVTGELFF
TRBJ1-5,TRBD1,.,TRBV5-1,TGCGCCAGCTCAAGACAGGGTGGAGACAATCAGCCCCAGCATTTT,CASSRQGGDNQPQHF
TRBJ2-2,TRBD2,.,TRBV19,TGTGCCAGTAGTAGGACTAGCGGGGGGGCCATCGGGGAGCTGTTTTTT,CASSRTSGGAIGELFF
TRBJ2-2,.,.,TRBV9,TGTGCCAGCAGCCAAACCCCGCAGGCCGGGGAGCTGTTTTTT,CASSQTPQAGELFF
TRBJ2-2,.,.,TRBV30,TGTGCCTGGAAGGGTGGGGGGACCGGGGAGCTGTTTTTT,CAWKGGGTGELFF